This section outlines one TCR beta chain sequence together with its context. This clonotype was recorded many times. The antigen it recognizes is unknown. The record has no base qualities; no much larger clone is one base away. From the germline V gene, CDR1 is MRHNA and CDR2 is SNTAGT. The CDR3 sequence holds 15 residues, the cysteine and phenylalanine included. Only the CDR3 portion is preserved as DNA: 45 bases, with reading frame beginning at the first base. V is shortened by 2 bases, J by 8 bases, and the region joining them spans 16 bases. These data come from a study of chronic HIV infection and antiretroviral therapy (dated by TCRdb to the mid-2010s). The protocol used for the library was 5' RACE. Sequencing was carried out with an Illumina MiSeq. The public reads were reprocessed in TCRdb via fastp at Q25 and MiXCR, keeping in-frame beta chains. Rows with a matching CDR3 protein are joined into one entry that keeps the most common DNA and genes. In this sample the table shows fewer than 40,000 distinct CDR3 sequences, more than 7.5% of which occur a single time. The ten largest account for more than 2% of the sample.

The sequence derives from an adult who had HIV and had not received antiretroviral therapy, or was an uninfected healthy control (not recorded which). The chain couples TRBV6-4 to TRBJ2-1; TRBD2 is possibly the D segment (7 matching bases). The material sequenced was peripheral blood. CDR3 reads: CASSDRGAEGDEQFF. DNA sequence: TGTGCCAGCAGTGACCGGGGGGCCGAGGGCGATGAGCAGTTCTTC.